The 8 T cell receptor beta chains below all came from one sample that was sequenced in a study of T cell changes during pregnancy in multiple sclerosis. Clones were read by immunoSEQ multiplex PCR, and TCRdb kept only the in-frame ones, dropping some. The sample carries more than 45,000 clones, approximately 93% recorded once. The starting material was CD8+ T cells from peripheral blood mononuclear cells, obtained in the second trimester of pregnancy. The receptor set was obtained from a female donor with multiple sclerosis, enrolled in a pregnancy study.

The CDR3 nucleotides are TGCGCCAGCAGCTTGGCCAGGGTAATGTCCTACGAGCAGTACTTC. It translates to CASSLARVMSYEQYF. The rearrangement links TRBV5-1 to TRBJ2-7; a possible D gene is TRBD1 (5 bases). Trimming pared 0 bases from V and 1 base from J, leaving 11 bases between. Looked up from germline, CDR1 is SGHRS and CDR2 is YFSETQ. The CDR3 covers 15 residues.

The gene calls are TRBV9 and TRBJ1-4; D gene uncertain. Trimming removed 4 bases at V and 0 bases at J, with 7 bases between. CDR1 is SGDLS and CDR2 is YYNGEE in the germline V gene. This CDR3 comprises 14 residues. In nucleotides, the CDR3 is TGTGCCAGCAGCACACAGTCAACTAATGAAAAACTGTTTTTT. Its protein product is CASSTQSTNEKLFF.

The chain has TRBV4-3 and TRBJ1-1; the D is unclear. In germline, CDR1 is LGHNA, CDR2 YSLEER. The CDR3 totals 17 residues. Trimming cost V 1 base and J 3 bases, with 18 bases left between them. The CDR3 reads CASSQGPGRRADTEAFF. The CDR3 region has the DNA TGCGCCAGCAGCCAAGGCCCCGGGAGGAGGGCCGACACTGAAGCTTTCTTT.

V gene TRBV11-2 combines with J gene TRBJ2-4; D not resolved. Germline loops: CDR1 SGHAT, CDR2 FQNNGV. V lost 2 bases, J lost 9 bases, and 11 bases lay in between. CDR3 size: 13 residues. CDR3 coding DNA: TGTGCCAGCAGCTTAAGCCTTACGGGCATTCAGTACTTC. Translating it yields CASSLSLTGIQYF.

The V gene is TRBV2, the J gene TRBJ2-7, with 8 positions matching TRBD1. CDR3 length: 15 residues. The trim removed 9 bases at V and 0 bases at J, leaving 10 bases unmatched. The V gene's germline CDR1 is SNHLY and CDR2 FYNNEI. The CDR3 is CASTTGTGPSYEQYF. CDR3 coding DNA: TGTGCCAGTACAACCGGGACAGGTCCCTCCTACGAGCAGTACTTC.

In its sample, this clone was seen once. The J gene is TRBJ1-5, the V gene TRBV27; 8 positions match TRBD1. This CDR3 contains 13 residues. V lost 5 bases and J lost 11; bases outside the gene matches: 8. From germline, CDR1 is MNHEY and CDR2 SMNVEV (reference sequence). CDR3 protein: CASSAGQGLAQHF. The CDR3 DNA reads as TGTGCCAGCAGTGCCGGACAGGGTTTGGCCCAGCATTTT.

This sequence joins TRBV27 and TRBJ2-7; D remains ambiguous. V gave up 2 bases and J gave up 0 bases, with 5 bases separating them. This CDR3 region has 13 residues. Germline V lookup: CDR1 MNHEY, CDR2 SMNVEV (reference sequence). The chain's CDR3 is CASSLADSYEQYF. In DNA form, the CDR3 reads TGTGCCAGCAGTTTAGCGGACTCCTACGAGCAGTACTTC.

The chain combines TRBV28 with TRBJ1-1, with D tentatively TRBD1 (5 bases). The germline V and J ends were trimmed by 8 bases and 9 bases, with 13 bases remaining between them. Germline values: CDR1 MDHEN, CDR2 SYDVKM. The CDR3 totals 11 residues. The CDR3 here is CASHDGGKAFF. CDR3 nucleotide sequence: TGTGCCAGCCACGATGGGGGGAAAGCTTTCTTT.